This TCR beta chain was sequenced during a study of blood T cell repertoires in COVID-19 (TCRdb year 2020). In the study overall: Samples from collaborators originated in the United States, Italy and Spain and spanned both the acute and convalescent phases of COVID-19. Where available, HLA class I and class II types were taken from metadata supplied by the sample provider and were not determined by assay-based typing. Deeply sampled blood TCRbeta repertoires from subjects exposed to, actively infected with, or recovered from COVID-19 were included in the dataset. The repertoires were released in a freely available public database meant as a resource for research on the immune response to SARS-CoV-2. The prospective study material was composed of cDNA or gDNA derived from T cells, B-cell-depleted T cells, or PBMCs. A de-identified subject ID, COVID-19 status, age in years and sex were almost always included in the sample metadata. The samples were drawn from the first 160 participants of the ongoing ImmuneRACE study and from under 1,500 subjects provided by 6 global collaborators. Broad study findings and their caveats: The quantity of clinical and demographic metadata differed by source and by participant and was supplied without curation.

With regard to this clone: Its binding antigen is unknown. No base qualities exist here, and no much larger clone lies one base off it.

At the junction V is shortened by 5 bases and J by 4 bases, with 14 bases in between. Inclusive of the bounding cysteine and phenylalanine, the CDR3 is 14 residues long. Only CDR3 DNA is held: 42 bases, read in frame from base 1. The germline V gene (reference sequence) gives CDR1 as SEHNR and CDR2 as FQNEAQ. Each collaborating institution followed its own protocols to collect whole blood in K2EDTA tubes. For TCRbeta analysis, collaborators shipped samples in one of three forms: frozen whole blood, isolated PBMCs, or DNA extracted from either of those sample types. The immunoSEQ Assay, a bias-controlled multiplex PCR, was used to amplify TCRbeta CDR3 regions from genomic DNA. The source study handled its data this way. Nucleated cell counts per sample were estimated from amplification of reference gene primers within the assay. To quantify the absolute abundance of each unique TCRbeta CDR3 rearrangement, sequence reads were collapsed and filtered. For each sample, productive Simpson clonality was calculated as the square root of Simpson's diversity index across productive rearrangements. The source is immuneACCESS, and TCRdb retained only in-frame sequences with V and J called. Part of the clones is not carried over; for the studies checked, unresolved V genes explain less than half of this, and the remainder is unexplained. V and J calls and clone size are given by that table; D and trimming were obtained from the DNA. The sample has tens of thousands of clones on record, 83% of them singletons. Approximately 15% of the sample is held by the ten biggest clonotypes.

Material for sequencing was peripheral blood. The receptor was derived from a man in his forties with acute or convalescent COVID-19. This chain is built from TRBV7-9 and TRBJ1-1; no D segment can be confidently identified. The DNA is TGTGCCAGCAGCCCCCGCGGGGAGACCACTGAAGCTTTCTTT. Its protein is CASSPRGETTEAFF.